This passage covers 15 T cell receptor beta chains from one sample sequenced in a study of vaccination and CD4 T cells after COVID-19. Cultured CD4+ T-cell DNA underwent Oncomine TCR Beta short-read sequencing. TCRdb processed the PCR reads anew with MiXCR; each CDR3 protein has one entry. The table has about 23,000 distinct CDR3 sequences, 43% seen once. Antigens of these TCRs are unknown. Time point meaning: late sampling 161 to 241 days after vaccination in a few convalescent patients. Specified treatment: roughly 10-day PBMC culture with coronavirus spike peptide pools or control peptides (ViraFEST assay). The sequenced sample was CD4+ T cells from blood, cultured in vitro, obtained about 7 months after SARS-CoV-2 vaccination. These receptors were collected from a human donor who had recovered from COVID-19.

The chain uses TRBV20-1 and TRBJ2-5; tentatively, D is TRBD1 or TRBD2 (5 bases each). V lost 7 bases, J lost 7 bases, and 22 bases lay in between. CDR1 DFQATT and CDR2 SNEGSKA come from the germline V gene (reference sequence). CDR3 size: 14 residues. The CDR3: CSDSGTPGKATQYF. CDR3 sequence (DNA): TGCAGTGACTCCGGGACGCCCGGTAAGGCGACCCAGTACTTC.

CDR3 loop: CASSLNSGGSYNEQFF. The DNA of the CDR3 is TGTGCCAGCAGTTTAAACTCAGGGGGGTCCTACAATGAGCAGTTCTTC. The chain links TRBV27 to TRBJ2-1; a possible D gene is TRBD1 (7 bases). The length of the CDR3 is 16 residues. The V and J ends lost 2 bases and 1 base respectively, with 12 bases between them. The V gene's germline CDR1 is MNHEY and CDR2 SMNVEV (reference sequence).

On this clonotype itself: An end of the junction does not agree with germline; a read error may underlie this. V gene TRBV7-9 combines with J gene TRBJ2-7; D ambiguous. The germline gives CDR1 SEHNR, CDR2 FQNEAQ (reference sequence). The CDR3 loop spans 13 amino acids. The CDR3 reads CASSFVQTYGQYF. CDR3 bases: TGTGCCAGCAGCTTTGTACAGACCTACGGGCAGTACTTC.

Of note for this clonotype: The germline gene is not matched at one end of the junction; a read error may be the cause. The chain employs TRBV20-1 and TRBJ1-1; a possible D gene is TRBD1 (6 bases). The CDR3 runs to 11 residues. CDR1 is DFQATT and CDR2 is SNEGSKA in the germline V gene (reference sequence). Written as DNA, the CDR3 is TGCAGTGCTAGAGCGGGAGCAGGGGTACCTTTT. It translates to CSARAGAGVPF.

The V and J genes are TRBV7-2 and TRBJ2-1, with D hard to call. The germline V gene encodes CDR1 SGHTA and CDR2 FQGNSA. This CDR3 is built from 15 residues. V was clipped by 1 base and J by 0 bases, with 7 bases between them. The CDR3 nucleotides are TGTGCCAGCAGCTTAGGACTCAGCTCCTACAATGAGCAGTTCTTC. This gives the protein CASSLGLSSYNEQFF.

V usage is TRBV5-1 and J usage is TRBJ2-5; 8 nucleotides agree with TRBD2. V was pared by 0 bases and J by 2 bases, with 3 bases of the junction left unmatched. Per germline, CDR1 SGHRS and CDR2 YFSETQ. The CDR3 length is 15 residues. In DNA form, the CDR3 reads TGCGCCAGCAGCTTGGGCGGGGGGCCGCAAGAGACCCAGTACTTC. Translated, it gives CASSLGGGPQETQYF.

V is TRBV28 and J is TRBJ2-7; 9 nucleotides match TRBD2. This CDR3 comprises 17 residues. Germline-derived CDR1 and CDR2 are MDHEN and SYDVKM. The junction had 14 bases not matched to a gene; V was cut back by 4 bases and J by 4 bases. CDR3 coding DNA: TGTGCCAGCAGTTCGACCAGCCTTAGCGGGAGATGGTACGAGCAGTACTTC. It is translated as CASSSTSLSGRWYEQYF. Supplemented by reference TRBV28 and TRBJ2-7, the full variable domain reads DVKVTQSSRYLVKRTGEKVFLECVQDMDHENMFWYRQDPGLGLRLIYFSYDVKMKEKGDIPEGYSVSREKKERFSLILESASTNQTSMYLCASSSTSLSGRWYEQYFGPGTRLTVT.

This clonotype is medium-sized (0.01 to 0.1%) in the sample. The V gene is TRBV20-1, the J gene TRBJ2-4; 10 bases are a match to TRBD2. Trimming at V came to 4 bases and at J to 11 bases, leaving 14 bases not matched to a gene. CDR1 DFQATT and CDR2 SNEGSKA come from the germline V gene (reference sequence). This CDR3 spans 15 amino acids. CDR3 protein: CSATGALAGAVFQYF. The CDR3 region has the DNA TGCAGTGCTACGGGGGCCCTAGCGGGAGCGGTCTTTCAGTACTTC.

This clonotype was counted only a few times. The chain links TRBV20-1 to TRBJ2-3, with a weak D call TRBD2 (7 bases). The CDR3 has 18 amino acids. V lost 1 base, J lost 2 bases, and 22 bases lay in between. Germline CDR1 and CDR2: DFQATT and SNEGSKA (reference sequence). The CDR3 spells CSARGGGAGAGTTDTQYF. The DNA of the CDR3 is TGCAGTGCTAGAGGGGGGGGCGCCGGGGCGGGAACCACAGATACGCAGTATTTT.

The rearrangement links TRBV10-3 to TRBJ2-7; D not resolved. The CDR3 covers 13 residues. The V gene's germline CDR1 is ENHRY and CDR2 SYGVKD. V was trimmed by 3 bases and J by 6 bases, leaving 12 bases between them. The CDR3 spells CAISDGRTGEQYF. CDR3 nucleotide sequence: TGTGCCATCAGTGATGGTCGGACGGGCGAGCAGTACTTC.

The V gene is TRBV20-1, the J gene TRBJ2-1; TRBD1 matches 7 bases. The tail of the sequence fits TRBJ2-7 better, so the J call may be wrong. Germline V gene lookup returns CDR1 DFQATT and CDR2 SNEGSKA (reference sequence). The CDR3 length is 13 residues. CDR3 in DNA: TGCAGTGCTGAGACAGGGAGTGGTTACGAGCAGTACTTC. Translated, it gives CSAETGSGYEQYF.

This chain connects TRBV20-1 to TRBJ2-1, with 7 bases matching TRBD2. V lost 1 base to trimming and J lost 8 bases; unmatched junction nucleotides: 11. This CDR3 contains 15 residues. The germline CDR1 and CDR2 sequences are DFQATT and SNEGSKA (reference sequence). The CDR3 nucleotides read TGCAGTGCTAGAGCCCCTGCGGGAGTAGGCGATGAGCAGTTCTTC. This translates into CSARAPAGVGDEQFF.

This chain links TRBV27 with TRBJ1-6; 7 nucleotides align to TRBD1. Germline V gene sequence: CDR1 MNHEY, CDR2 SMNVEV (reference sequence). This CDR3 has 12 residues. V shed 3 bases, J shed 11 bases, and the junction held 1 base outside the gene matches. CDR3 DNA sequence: TGTGCCAGCAGTTTCAGGGGGGCACCCCTCCACTTT. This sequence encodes CASSFRGAPLHF.

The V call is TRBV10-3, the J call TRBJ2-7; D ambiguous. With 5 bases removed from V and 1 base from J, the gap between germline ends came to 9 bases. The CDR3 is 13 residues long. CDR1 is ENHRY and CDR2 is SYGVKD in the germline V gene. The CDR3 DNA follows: TGTGCCATCAGTCCTCTGACGTCCTACGAGCAGTACTTC. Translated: CAISPLTSYEQYF.

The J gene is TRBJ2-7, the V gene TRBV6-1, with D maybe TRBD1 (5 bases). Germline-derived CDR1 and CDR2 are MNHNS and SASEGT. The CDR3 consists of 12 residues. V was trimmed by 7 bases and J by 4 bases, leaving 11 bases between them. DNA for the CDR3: TGTGCCAGCATCAACAGGATTTACGAGCAGTACTTC. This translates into CASINRIYEQYF.